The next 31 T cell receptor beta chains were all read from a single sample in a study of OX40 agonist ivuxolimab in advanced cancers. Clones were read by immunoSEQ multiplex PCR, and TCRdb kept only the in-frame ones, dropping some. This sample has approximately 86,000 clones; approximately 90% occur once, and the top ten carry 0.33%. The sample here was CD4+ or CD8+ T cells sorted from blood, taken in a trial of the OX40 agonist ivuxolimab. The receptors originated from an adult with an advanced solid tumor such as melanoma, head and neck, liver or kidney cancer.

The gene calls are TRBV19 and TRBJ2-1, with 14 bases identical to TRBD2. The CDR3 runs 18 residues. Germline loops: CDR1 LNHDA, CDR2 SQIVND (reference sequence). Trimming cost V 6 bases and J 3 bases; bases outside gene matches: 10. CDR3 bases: TGTGCCAGTAGCCCGGGACTAGCGGGAGCTTTATTCTACAATGAGCAGTTCTTC. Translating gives CASSPGLAGALFYNEQFF.

The CDR3 loop reads CASSLNTAGVNAYNEQFF. The CDR3 DNA sequence: TGTGCCAGCAGCTTAAATACGGCGGGAGTAAACGCCTACAATGAGCAGTTCTTC. The chain joins TRBV7-2 to TRBJ2-1; TRBD2 matches 7 bases. The CDR3 loop spans 18 amino acids. With V trimmed by 2 bases and J by 2 bases, 12 bases remained unmatched. Per the germline V gene, CDR1 is SGHTA and CDR2 is FQGNSA. Together with reference TRBV7-2 and TRBJ2-1, the CDR3 gives the full variable domain: GAGVSQSPSNKVTEKGKDVELRCDPISGHTALYWYRQSLGQGLEFLIYFQGNSAPDKSGLPSDRFSAERTGGSVSTLTIQRTQQEDSAVYLCASSLNTAGVNAYNEQFFGPGTRLTVL.

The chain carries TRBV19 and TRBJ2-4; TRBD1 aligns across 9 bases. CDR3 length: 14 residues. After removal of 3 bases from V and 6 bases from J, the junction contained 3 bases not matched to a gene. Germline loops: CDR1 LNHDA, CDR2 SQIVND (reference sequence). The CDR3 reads CASSMGQGRNIQYF. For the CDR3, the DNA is TGTGCCAGTAGTATGGGACAGGGCAGAAACATTCAGTACTTC.

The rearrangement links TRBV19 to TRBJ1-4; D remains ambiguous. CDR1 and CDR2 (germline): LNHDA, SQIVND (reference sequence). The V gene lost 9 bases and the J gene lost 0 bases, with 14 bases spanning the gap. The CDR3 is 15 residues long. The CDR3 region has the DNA TGTGCCAGCAAAACACTGAGAGCAACTAATGAAAAACTGTTTTTT. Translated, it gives CASKTLRATNEKLFF.

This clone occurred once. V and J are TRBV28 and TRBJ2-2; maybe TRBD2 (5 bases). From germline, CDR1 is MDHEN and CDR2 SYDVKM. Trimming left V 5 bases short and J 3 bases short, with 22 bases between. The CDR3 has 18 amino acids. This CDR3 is CASSLPGYEGSYTGELFF. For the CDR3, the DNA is TGTGCCAGCAGTCTCCCAGGATATGAGGGCTCTTACACCGGGGAGCTGTTTTTT.

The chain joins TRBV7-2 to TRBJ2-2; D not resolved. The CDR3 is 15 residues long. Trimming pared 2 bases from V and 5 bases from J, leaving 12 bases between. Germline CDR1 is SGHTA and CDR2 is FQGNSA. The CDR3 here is CASSLTALPTGELFF. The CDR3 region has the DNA TGTGCCAGCAGCTTAACTGCACTTCCAACCGGGGAGCTGTTTTTT.

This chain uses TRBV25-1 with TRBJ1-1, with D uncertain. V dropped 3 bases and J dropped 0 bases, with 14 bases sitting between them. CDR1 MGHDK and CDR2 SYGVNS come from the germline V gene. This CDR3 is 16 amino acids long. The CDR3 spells CASSDRGKGLNTEAFF. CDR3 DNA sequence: TGTGCCAGCAGTGACCGTGGCAAGGGCCTGAACACTGAAGCTTTCTTT. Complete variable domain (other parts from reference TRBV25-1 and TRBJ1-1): EADIYQTPRYLVIGTGKKITLECSQTMGHDKMYWYQQDPGMELHLIHYSYGVNSTEKGDLSSESTVSRIRTEHFPLTLESARPSHTSQYLCASSDRGKGLNTEAFFGQGTRLTVV.

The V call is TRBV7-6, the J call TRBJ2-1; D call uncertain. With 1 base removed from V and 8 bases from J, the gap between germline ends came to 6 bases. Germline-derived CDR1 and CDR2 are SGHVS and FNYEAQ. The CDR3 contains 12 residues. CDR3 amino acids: CASSLGFDEQFF. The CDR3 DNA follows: TGTGCCAGCAGCTTAGGGTTCGATGAGCAGTTCTTC.

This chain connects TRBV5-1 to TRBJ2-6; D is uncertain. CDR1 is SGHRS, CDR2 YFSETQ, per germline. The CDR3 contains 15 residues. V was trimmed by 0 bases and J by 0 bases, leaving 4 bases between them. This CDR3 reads CASSLADSGANVLTF. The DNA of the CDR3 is TGCGCCAGCAGCTTGGCGGACTCTGGGGCCAACGTCCTGACTTTC.

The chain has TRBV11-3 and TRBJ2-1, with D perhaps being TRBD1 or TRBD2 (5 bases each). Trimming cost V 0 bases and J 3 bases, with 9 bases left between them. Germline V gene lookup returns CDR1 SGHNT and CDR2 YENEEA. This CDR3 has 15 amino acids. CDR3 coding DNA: TGTGCCAGCAGCTTAGAGGGGACGATCTACAATGAGCAGTTCTTC. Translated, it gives CASSLEGTIYNEQFF.

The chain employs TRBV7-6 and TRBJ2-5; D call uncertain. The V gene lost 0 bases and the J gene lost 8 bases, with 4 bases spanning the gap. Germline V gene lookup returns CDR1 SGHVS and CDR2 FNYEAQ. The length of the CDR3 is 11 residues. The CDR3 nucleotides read TGTGCCAGCAGCTTAGCCGAAACCCAGTACTTC. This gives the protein CASSLAETQYF.

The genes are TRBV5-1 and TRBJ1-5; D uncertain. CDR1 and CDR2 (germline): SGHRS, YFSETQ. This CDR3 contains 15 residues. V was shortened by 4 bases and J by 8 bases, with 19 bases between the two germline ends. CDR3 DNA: TGCGCCAGCAGCCCCTGGGCGGGCCCGCAGGAGCCCCAGCATTTT. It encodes CASSPWAGPQEPQHF.

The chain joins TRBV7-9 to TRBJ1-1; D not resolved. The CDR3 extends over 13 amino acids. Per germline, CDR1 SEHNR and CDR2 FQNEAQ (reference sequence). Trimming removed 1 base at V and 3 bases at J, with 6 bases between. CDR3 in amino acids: CASSLGVDTEAFF. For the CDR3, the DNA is TGTGCCAGCAGCTTAGGGGTTGACACTGAAGCTTTCTTT.

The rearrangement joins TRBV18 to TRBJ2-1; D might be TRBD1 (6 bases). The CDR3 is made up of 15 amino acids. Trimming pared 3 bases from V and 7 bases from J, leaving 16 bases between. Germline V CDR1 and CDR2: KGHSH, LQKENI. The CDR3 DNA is TGTGCCAGCTCACCGGTCCTTTCAGGGGCAAATGAGCAGTTCTTC. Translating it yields CASSPVLSGANEQFF.

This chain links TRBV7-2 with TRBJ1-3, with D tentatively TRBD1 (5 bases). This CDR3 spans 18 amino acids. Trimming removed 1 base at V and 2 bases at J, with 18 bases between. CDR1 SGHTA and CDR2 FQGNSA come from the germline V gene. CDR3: CASSLGGGAFTTGNTIYF. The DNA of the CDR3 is TGTGCCAGCAGCTTAGGCGGGGGAGCTTTTACTACTGGAAACACCATATATTTT.

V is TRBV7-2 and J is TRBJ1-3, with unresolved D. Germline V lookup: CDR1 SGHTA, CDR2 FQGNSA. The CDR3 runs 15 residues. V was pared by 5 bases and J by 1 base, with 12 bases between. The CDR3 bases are TGTGCCAGCAGCCTATCTAGGGCATCTGGAAACACCATATATTTT. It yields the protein CASSLSRASGNTIYF.

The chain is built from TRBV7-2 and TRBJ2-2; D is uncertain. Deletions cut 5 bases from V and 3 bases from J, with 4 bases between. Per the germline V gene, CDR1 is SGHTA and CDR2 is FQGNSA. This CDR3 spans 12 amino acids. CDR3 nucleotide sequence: TGTGCCAGCAGCACCTACACCGGGGAGCTGTTTTTT. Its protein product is CASSTYTGELFF.

The CDR3 is CASSLGFQGNTGELFF. The CDR3, as DNA: TGTGCCAGCAGCTTGGGTTTTCAGGGGAATACCGGGGAGCTGTTTTTT. The chain recombines TRBV5-4 with TRBJ2-2; possibly TRBD1 for D (6 bases). Germline CDR1 reads SGHNT; CDR2 reads YYREEE (reference sequence). The CDR3 is 16 amino acids. V was shortened by 0 bases and J by 5 bases, with 14 bases between the two germline ends.

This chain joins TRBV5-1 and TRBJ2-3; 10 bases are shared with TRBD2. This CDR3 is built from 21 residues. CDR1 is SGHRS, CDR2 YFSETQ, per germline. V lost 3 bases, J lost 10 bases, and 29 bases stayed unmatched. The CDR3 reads CASSSTLAGARTSGGRYAQYF. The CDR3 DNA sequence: TGCGCCAGCAGCTCCACCCTCGCAGGGGCAAGGACTAGCGGAGGGAGATACGCGCAGTATTTT.

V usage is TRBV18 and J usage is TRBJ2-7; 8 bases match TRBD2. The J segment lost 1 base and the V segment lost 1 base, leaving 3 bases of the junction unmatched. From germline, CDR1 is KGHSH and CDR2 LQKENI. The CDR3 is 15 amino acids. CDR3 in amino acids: CASSPRAGESYEQYF. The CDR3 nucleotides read TGTGCCAGCTCACCACGAGCGGGAGAATCCTACGAGCAGTACTTC.

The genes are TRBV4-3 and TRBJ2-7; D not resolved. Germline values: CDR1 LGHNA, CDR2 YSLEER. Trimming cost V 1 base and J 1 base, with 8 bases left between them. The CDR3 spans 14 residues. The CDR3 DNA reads TGCGCCAGCAGCCAAGCGTACATATCCTACGAGCAGTACTTC. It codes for CASSQAYISYEQYF.

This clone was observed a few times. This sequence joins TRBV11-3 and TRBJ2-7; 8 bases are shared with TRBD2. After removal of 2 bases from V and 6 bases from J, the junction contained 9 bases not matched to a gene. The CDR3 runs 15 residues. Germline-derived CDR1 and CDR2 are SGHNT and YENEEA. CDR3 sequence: CASSLRAGASGEQYF. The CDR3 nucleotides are TGTGCCAGCAGCTTAAGAGCGGGAGCGTCAGGCGAGCAGTACTTC.

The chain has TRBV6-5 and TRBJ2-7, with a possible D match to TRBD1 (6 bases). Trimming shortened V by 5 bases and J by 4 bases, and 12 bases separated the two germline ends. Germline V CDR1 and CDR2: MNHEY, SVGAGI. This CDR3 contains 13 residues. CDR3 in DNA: TGTGCCAGCAGTCGCACAGGGCCTTACGAGCAGTACTTC. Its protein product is CASSRTGPYEQYF.

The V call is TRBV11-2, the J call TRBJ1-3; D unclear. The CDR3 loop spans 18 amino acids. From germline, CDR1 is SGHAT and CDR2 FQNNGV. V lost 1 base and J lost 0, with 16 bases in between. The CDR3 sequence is CASSLGPALMSSGNTIYF. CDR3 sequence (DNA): TGTGCCAGCAGCTTAGGGCCAGCTCTGATGAGCTCTGGAAACACCATATATTTT.

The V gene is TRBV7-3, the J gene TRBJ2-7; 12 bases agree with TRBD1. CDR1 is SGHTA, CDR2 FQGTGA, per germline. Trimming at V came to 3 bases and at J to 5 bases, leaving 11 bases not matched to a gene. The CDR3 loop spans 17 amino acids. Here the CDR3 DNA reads TGTGCCAGCAGCTTTATATCCGGGACAGGGGGCGAAGACGAGCAGTACTTC. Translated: CASSFISGTGGEDEQYF.

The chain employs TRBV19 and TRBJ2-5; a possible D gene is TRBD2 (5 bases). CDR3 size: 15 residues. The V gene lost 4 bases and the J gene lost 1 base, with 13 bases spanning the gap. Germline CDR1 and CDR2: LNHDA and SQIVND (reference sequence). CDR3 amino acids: CASSTRAAGQETQYF. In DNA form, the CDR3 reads TGTGCCAGTAGTACGAGGGCGGCAGGCCAAGAGACCCAGTACTTC.

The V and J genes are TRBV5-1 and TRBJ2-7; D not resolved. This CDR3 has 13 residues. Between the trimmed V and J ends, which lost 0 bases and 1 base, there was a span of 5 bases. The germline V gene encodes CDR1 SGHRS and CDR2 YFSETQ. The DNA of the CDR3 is TGCGCCAGCAGCTTGGCCACTTCCTACGAGCAGTACTTC. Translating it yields CASSLATSYEQYF.

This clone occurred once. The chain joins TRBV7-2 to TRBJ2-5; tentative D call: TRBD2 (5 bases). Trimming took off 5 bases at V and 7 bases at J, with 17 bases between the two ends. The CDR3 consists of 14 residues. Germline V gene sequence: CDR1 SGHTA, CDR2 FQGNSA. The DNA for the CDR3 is TGTGCCAGCAGCATAACTAGGACCCCAGGGACCCAGTACTTC. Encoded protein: CASSITRTPGTQYF.

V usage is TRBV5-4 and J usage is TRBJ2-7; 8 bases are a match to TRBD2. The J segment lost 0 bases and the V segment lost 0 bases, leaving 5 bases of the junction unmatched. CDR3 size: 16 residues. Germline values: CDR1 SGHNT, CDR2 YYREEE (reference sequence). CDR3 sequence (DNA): TGTGCCAGCAGCTTGGACGTAGCGGGGAGCTCCTACGAGCAGTACTTC. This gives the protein CASSLDVAGSSYEQYF.

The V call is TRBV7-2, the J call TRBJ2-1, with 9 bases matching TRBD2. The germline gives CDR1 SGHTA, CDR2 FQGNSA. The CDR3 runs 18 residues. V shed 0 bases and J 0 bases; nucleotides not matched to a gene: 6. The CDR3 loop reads CASSLARGSGSSYNEQFF. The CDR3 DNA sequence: TGTGCCAGCAGCTTAGCGAGGGGTAGCGGGAGCTCCTACAATGAGCAGTTCTTC. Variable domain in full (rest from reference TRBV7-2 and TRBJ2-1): GAGVSQSPSNKVTEKGKDVELRCDPISGHTALYWYRQSLGQGLEFLIYFQGNSAPDKSGLPSDRFSAERTGGSVSTLTIQRTQQEDSAVYLCASSLARGSGSSYNEQFFGPGTRLTVL.

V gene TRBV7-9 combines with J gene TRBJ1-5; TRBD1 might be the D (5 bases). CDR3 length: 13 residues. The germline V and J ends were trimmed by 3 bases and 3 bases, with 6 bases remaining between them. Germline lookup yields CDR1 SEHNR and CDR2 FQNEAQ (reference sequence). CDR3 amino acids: CASSLGVNQPQHF. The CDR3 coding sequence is TGTGCCAGCAGCTTGGGGGTCAATCAGCCCCAGCATTTT.